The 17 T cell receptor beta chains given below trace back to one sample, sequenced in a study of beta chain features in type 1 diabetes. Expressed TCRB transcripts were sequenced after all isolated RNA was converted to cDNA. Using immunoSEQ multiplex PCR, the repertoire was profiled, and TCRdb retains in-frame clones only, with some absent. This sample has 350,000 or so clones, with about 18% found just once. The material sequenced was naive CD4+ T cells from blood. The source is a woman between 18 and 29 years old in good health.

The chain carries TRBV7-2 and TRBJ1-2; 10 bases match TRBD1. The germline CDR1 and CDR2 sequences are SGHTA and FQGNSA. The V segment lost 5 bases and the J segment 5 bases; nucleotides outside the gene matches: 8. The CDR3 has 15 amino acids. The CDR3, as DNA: TGTGCCAGCAGCCGTACCGGGACAGGGGTTTATGGCTACACCTTC. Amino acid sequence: CASSRTGTGVYGYTF. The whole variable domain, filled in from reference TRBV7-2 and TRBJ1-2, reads GAGVSQSPSNKVTEKGKDVELRCDPISGHTALYWYRQSLGQGLEFLIYFQGNSAPDKSGLPSDRFSAERTGGSVSTLTIQRTQQEDSAVYLCASSRTGTGVYGYTFGSGTRLTVV.

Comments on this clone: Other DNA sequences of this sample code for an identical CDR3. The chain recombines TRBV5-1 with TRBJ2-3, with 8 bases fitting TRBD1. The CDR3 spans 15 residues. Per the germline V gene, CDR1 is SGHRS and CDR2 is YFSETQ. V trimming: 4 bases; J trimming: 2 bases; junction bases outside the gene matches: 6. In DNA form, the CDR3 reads TGCGCCAGCAGCCCCCGGACAGGGTCCACAGATACGCAGTATTTT. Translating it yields CASSPRTGSTDTQYF.

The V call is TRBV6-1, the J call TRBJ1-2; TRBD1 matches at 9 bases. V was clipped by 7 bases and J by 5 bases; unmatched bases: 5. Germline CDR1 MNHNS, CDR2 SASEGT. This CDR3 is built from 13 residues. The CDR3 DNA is TGTGCCAGCACTCGGGACAGGGTGTATGGCTACACCTTC. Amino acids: CASTRDRVYGYTF.

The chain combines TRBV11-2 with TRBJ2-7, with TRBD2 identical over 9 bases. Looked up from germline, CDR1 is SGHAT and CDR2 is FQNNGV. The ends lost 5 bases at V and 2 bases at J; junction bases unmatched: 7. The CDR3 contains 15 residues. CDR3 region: CASSIGGGGPYEQYF. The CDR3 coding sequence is TGTGCCAGCAGCATTGGCGGGGGGGGCCCCTACGAGCAGTACTTC.

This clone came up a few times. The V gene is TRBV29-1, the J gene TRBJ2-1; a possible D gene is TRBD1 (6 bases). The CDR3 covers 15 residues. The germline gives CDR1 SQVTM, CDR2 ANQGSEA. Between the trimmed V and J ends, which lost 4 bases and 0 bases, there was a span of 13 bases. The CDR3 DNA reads TGCAGCGTTGGGGACACCTTGAGCTCCTACAATGAGCAGTTCTTC. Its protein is CSVGDTLSSYNEQFF.

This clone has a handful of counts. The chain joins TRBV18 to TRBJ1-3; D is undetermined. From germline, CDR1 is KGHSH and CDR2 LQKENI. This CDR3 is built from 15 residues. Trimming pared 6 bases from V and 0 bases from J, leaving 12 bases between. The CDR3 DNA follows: TGTGCCAGCTCGCCTAGCGTTCTCTCTGGAAACACCATATATTTT. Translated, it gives CASSPSVLSGNTIYF.

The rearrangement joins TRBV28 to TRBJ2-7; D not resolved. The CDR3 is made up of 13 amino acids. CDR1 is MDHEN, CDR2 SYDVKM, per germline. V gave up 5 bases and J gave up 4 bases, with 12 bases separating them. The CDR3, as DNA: TGTGCCAGCAGTCCCGGGTCGACGTACGAGCAGTACTTC. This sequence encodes CASSPGSTYEQYF.

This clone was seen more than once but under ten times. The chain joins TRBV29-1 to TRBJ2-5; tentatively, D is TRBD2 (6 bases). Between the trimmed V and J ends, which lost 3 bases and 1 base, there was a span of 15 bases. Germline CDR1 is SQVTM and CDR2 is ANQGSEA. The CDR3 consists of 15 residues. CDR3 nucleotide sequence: TGCAGCGTTGAGGGGGGTCAGAGTCTCCAAGAGACCCAGTACTTC. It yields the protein CSVEGGQSLQETQYF.

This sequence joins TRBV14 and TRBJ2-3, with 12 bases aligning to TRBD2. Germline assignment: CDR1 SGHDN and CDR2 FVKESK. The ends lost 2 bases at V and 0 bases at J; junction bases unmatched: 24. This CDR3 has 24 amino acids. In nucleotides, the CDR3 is TGTGCCAGCAGCCAAACCGCGATTCCTACTAGCGGGAGGCCACTTCGGTTAAGCACAGATACGCAGTATTTT. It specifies CASSQTAIPTSGRPLRLSTDTQYF.

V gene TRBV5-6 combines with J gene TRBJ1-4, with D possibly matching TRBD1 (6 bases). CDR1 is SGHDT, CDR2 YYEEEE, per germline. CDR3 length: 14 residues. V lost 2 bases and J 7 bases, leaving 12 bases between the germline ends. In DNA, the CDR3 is TGTGCCAGCAGCTTTTTACAGGGTGGTGAAAAACTGTTTTTT. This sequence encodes CASSFLQGGEKLFF.

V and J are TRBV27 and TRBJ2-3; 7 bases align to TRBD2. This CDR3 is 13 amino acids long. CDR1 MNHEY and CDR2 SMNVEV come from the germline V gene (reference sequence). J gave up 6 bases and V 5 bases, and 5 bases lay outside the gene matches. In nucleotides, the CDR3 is TGTGCCAGCAGTCCCACAGCGGGGGATACGCAGTATTTT. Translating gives CASSPTAGDTQYF.

Written as DNA, the CDR3 is TGCGCCAGCAGCTTGGTTCCAGGGTCTAACTCACCCCTCCACTTT. Amino acids: CASSLVPGSNSPLHF. The chain has TRBV5-1 and TRBJ1-6, with a possible D match to TRBD1 (5 bases). CDR3 size: 15 residues. Germline CDR1 is SGHRS and CDR2 is YFSETQ. Trimming cost V 0 bases and J 10 bases, with 14 bases left between them.

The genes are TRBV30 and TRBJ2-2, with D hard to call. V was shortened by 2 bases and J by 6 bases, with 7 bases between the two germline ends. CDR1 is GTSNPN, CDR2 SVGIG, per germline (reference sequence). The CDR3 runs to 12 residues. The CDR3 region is CAWSLVAGELFF. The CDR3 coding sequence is TGTGCCTGGAGTTTAGTGGCCGGGGAGCTGTTTTTT.

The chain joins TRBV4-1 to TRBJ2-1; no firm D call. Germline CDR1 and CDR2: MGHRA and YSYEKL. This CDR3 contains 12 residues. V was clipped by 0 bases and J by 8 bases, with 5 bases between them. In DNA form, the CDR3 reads TGCGCCAGCAGCCAAGATCTCTATGAGCAGTTCTTC. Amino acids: CASSQDLYEQFF.

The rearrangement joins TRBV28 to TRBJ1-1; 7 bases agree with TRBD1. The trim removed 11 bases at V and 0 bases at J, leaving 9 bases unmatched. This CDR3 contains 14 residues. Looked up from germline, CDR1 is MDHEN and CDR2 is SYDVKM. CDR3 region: CACFSGGMNTEAFF. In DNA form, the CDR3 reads TGTGCCTGTTTTTCAGGGGGGATGAACACTGAAGCTTTCTTT. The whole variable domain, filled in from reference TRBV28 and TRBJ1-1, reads DVKVTQSSRYLVKRTGEKVFLECVQDMDHENMFWYRQDPGLGLRLIYFSYDVKMKEKGDIPEGYSVSREKKERFSLILESASTNQTSMYLCACFSGGMNTEAFFGQGTRLTVV.

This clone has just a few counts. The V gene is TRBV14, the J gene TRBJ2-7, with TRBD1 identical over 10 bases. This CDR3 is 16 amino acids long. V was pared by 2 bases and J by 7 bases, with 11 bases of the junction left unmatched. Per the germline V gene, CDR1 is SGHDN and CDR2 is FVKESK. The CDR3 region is CASSQIWGQGTGEQYF. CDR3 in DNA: TGTGCCAGCAGCCAAATTTGGGGACAGGGGACGGGGGAGCAGTACTTC.

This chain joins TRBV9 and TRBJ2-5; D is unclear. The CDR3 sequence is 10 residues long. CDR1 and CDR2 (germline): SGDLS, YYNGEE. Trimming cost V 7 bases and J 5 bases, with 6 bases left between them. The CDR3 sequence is CASGQETQYF. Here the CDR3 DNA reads TGTGCCAGCGGGCAGGAGACCCAGTACTTC.